These 21 T cell receptor beta chains originate from one sample sequenced in a study of blood T cell repertoires in COVID-19. Libraries were prepared by immunoSEQ multiplex PCR; TCRdb keeps only in-frame clonotypes and omits some of them. The table lists around 110,000 clones, 84% of them singletons, with 3% to 4.5% in the top ten. The sample taken for sequencing was PBMCs or T cells enriched from blood (not recorded which). Source of these receptors: a woman aged 25-40 years who had recovered from COVID-19.

The rearrangement links TRBV12-3 or TRBV12-4 to TRBJ1-2, with TRBD1 matching over 7 bases. The V segment lost 4 bases and the J segment 6 bases; nucleotides outside the gene matches: 5. The CDR3 consists of 13 residues. CDR3 residues: CASSSGGPDGYTF. The CDR3 nucleotides are TGTGCCAGCAGTTCAGGGGGGCCAGATGGCTACACCTTC.

This chain links TRBV6-5 with TRBJ2-5, with D possibly being TRBD2 (6 bases). V was clipped by 5 bases and J by 5 bases, with 15 bases between them. Germline CDR1 and CDR2: MNHEY and SVGAGI. CDR3 length: 14 amino acids. The CDR3 DNA sequence: TGTGCCAGCAGTAAAACGGGGGTTTGGGAGACCCAGTACTTC. Translation: CASSKTGVWETQYF.

V gene TRBV15 combines with J gene TRBJ1-2; a weak D match, TRBD1 (5 bases). V lost 5 bases, J lost 5 bases, and 12 bases lay in between. The germline gives CDR1 LNHNV, CDR2 YYDKDF (reference sequence). The CDR3 totals 13 residues. The CDR3 sequence: CATSPGTAYGYTF. CDR3 sequence (DNA): TGTGCCACCAGCCCCGGGACTGCGTATGGCTACACCTTC.

The chain joins TRBV7-2 to TRBJ2-1; the D is unclear. The germline V gene encodes CDR1 SGHTA and CDR2 FQGNSA. The CDR3 loop spans 15 amino acids. V was pared by 1 base and J by 5 bases, with 12 bases between. The CDR3 protein is CASSLGVLVDNEQFF. In DNA form, the CDR3 reads TGTGCCAGCAGCTTAGGGGTCCTAGTCGACAATGAGCAGTTCTTC. The variable domain in full, with the rest retrieved from reference TRBV7-2 and TRBJ2-1, is GAGVSQSPSNKVTEKGKDVELRCDPISGHTALYWYRQSLGQGLEFLIYFQGNSAPDKSGLPSDRFSAERTGGSVSTLTIQRTQQEDSAVYLCASSLGVLVDNEQFFGPGTRLTVL.

The gene calls are TRBV2 and TRBJ2-1, with D possibly matching TRBD2 (6 bases). CDR1 is SNHLY and CDR2 is FYNNEI in the germline V gene. With 6 bases removed from V and 9 bases from J, the gap between germline ends came to 27 bases. CDR3 length equals 17 residues. The CDR3 spells CASRGGLGSDVKGEQFF. DNA of the CDR3: TGTGCCAGCAGGGGGGGTTTAGGGTCCGACGTAAAGGGTGAGCAGTTCTTC.

Note on this clone: This specimen includes other DNA sequences encoding the same CDR3. The chain uses TRBV28 and TRBJ2-7, with TRBD1 identical over 11 bases. The CDR3 covers 15 residues. V dropped 2 bases and J dropped 2; count of bases not matched to a gene: 2. Germline lookup yields CDR1 MDHEN and CDR2 SYDVKM. The CDR3 DNA follows: TGTGCCAGCAGTTTAAGGACAGGGGGCACCTACGAGCAGTACTTC. This translates into CASSLRTGGTYEQYF. Full variable domain (remainder filled in from reference TRBV28 and TRBJ2-7): DVKVTQSSRYLVKRTGEKVFLECVQDMDHENMFWYRQDPGLGLRLIYFSYDVKMKEKGDIPEGYSVSREKKERFSLILESASTNQTSMYLCASSLRTGGTYEQYFGPGTRLTVT.

This clone was counted many times. This chain links TRBV6-1 with TRBJ2-4; TRBD2 aligns across 12 bases. CDR1 MNHNS and CDR2 SASEGT come from the germline V gene. This CDR3 contains 19 residues. V lost 4 bases, J lost 0 bases, and 10 bases stayed unmatched. The CDR3 region is CASSGTGLAGYPAKNIQYF. The CDR3 coding sequence is TGTGCCAGCAGTGGGACCGGACTAGCGGGATATCCAGCCAAAAACATTCAGTACTTC.

The CDR3 DNA is TGCAGCGTGGAGGCGGACAGCCTTAACTACGAGCAGTACTTC. It codes for CSVEADSLNYEQYF. V is TRBV29-1 and J is TRBJ2-7, with D maybe TRBD1 (6 bases). The ends were cut back, 6 bases at V and 3 bases at J, with 18 bases in the middle. Germline V gene sequence: CDR1 SQVTM, CDR2 ANQGSEA. There are 14 residues in the CDR3.

The chain joins TRBV19 to TRBJ2-1, with no clear D. This CDR3 spans 17 amino acids. Looked up from germline, CDR1 is LNHDA and CDR2 is SQIVND (reference sequence). V lost 7 bases, J lost 0 bases, and 19 bases lay in between. DNA of the CDR3: TGTGCCAGTACCTCCCCCCACGTTCCGAGCTCCTACAATGAGCAGTTCTTC. It is translated as CASTSPHVPSSYNEQFF.

The chain links TRBV6-2 or TRBV6-3 to TRBJ2-5; D is perhaps TRBD2 (6 bases). V was cut by 2 bases and J by 7 bases, with 26 bases left in between. Germline loops: CDR1 MNHEY, CDR2 SVGEGT. The CDR3 consists of 18 residues. The CDR3 bases are TGTGCCAGCAGTTACGCGGGGCAGGAGCGGCCCCCACGAGGGACCCAGTACTTC. It codes for CASSYAGQERPPRGTQYF.

This chain joins TRBV3-1 (or the pseudogene TRBV3-2) and TRBJ1-1; unclear D gene. Per the germline V gene, CDR1 is LGHDT and CDR2 is YNNKEL (reference sequence). The V and J ends lost 4 bases and 0 bases respectively, with 24 bases between them. CDR3 length equals 19 residues. The CDR3: CASSPRRWVAQHLNTEAFF. CDR3 coding DNA: TGTGCCAGCAGCCCCCGGCGGTGGGTGGCTCAGCACTTGAACACTGAAGCTTTCTTT.

The V and J genes are TRBV28 and TRBJ2-3; 7 bases agree with TRBD1. The CDR3 has 17 residues. Germline values: CDR1 MDHEN, CDR2 SYDVKM. J gave up 0 bases and V 3 bases, and 9 bases lay outside the gene matches. The CDR3 nucleotides are TGTGCCAGCAGTTTGATATTGGGACAGCCGAGCACAGATACGCAGTATTTT. This translates into CASSLILGQPSTDTQYF.

This clone was picked up one time. This chain connects TRBV9 to TRBJ2-1, with 10 bases matching TRBD2. V lost 4 bases, J lost 3 bases, and 4 bases stayed unmatched. The CDR3 spans 15 residues. From germline, CDR1 is SGDLS and CDR2 YYNGEE. The CDR3 loop is CASSPGTSVYNEQFF. For the CDR3, the DNA is TGTGCCAGCAGCCCCGGGACTAGCGTCTACAATGAGCAGTTCTTC.

This sequence joins TRBV28 and TRBJ1-2; D perhaps matches TRBD1 (5 bases). V was cut by 0 bases and J by 1 base, with 9 bases left in between. The CDR3 is 15 residues long. Germline loops: CDR1 MDHEN, CDR2 SYDVKM. CDR3 DNA: TGTGCCAGCAGTTTATGGCAGGGTTTTAACTATGGCTACACCTTC. This gives the protein CASSLWQGFNYGYTF.

This chain joins TRBV18 and TRBJ2-3; TRBD2 aligns across 10 bases. This CDR3 spans 17 amino acids. The germline CDR1 and CDR2 sequences are KGHSH and LQKENI. J was trimmed by 0 bases and V by 4 bases; bases with no gene match: 7. The CDR3 here is CASSRLAGATSTDTQYF. CDR3 sequence (DNA): TGTGCCAGCTCACGCCTAGCGGGAGCGACTAGCACAGATACGCAGTATTTT. Using reference TRBV18 and TRBJ2-3 for the parts outside the CDR3, the full variable domain is NAGVMQNPRHLVRRRGQEARLRCSPMKGHSHVYWYRQLPEEGLKFMVYLQKENIIDESGMPKERFSAEFPKEGPSILRIQQVVRGDSAAYFCASSRLAGATSTDTQYFGPGTRLTVL.

The rearrangement links TRBV7-3 to TRBJ1-1; 7 nucleotides match TRBD1. The CDR3 consists of 15 residues. The J segment lost 5 bases and the V segment lost 3 bases, leaving 9 bases of the junction unmatched. Germline V lookup: CDR1 SGHTA, CDR2 FQGTGA. CDR3 coding DNA: TGTGCCAGCAGCTTGGGCAGGGGGTCGGAGACTGAAGCTTTCTTT. It codes for CASSLGRGSETEAFF.

CDR3 nucleotide sequence: TGTGCCAGCAGCTCAGGCCACGCTTCGAATCAGCCCCAGCATTTT. It specifies CASSSGHASNQPQHF. The gene calls are TRBV7-2 and TRBJ1-5; D not certain. CDR1 and CDR2 from the germline V gene are SGHTA and FQGNSA. This CDR3 has 15 residues. The V end lost 4 bases, the J end lost 4 bases, and 14 bases lay between the germline ends.

This clone was recorded only once. The V call is TRBV7-2, the J call TRBJ2-4; no firm D call. CDR1 and CDR2 (germline): SGHTA, FQGNSA. The V and J ends lost 4 bases and 0 bases respectively, with 10 bases between them. This CDR3 is built from 15 residues. Here the CDR3 DNA reads TGTGCCAGCAGCTCTGAGATGAGAGCCAAAAACATTCAGTACTTC. Its protein is CASSSEMRAKNIQYF.

The chain joins TRBV29-1 to TRBJ1-1; D not resolved. CDR3 length equals 11 residues. CDR1 and CDR2 (germline): SQVTM, ANQGSEA. The V end was cut by 4 bases, the J end by 0 bases, with 3 bases between. The CDR3 is CSVVMNTEAFF. CDR3 DNA sequence: TGCAGCGTTGTCATGAACACTGAAGCTTTCTTT.

The CDR3 coding sequence is TGTGCCAGCAGCACCCTCGGACAGGGATGGGAGACCCAGTACTTC. It translates to CASSTLGQGWETQYF. The chain recombines TRBV3-1 (or the pseudogene TRBV3-2) with TRBJ2-5, with 8 bases aligning to TRBD1. V lost 5 bases to trimming and J lost 5 bases; unmatched junction nucleotides: 10. CDR1 and CDR2 from the germline V gene are LGHDT and YNNKEL (reference sequence). The CDR3 sequence is 15 residues long.

J is TRBJ2-7 and V is TRBV7-2; 12 bases agree with TRBD2. The CDR3 totals 17 residues. Germline loops: CDR1 SGHTA, CDR2 FQGNSA. The trim removed 3 bases at V and 4 bases at J, leaving 10 bases unmatched. CDR3 region: CASSFTRLGLAGYEQYF. In DNA form, the CDR3 reads TGTGCCAGCAGCTTCACACGCTTAGGACTAGCGGGATACGAGCAGTACTTC.